This TCR beta chain stems from a study of T cell clonotyping in hematopoietic cell transplantation. CDR1 and CDR2 from the germline V gene are ENHRY and SYGVKD. The CDR3 totals 13 residues. Trimming took 5 bases from V and 2 from J, leaving 10 bases between them. Regarding the study as a whole: At the given depth, recipient repertoires were over 95% de novo clonotypes. Recipient TCR diversity dropped after transplant; expanded clonotypes rose from day 30 to 180.

With regard to this clone: Its target is not known.

Profiling relied on immunoSEQ multiplex PCR, and the TCRdb table lists in-frame clones only, not all of them. The sample carries under 5,000 clones, about 93% recorded once. The chain links TRBV10-3 to TRBJ2-7; D uncertain. Source: PBMCs, taken 180 days after allogeneic stem cell transplant. The receptor comes from a male patient over 55 who had an allogeneic stem cell transplant from a related donor, so the T cells may come from the graft donor. Some clones in this sample may be carry-over from other donors' samples. Here the CDR3 DNA reads TGTGCCATCAGTCAGGAGCCAACCTACGAGCAGTACTTC. Its protein product is CAISQEPTYEQYF.